This TCR beta chain originates from a study of OX40 agonist ivuxolimab in advanced cancers. About the research overall: Past anti-PD-1, anti-PD-L1 or anti-CTLA-4 therapy was accepted, and roughly 38% had received some. Among those treated, three patients had partial responses, one with hepatocellular carcinoma and two with cutaneous melanoma. Regarding the study as a whole: Expanded peripheral T cells had an undetermined antigen specificity.

Concerning this clone: The target antigen is unknown.

Germline V gene sequence: CDR1 MNHEY, CDR2 SMNVEV (reference sequence). Trimming stripped 5 bases from V and 1 base from J, with 17 bases between. The CDR3 length is 16 residues. Only in-frame clones appear in the TCRdb table, and some are missing; sequencing was by immunoSEQ multiplex PCR. The table has around 78,000 clones, around 87% seen once. The receptor's source is an adult with an advanced solid tumor such as melanoma, head and neck, liver or kidney cancer. Source: CD4+ or CD8+ T cells sorted from blood, taken in a trial of the OX40 agonist ivuxolimab. This sequence joins TRBV27 and TRBJ2-5; no clear D. The CDR3 region has the DNA TGTGCCAGCAGTCTTAACGACGGACGGGTCCAAGAGACCCAGTACTTC. Amino acids: CASSLNDGRVQETQYF.